This T cell receptor beta chain is from a study of blood T cell repertoires in COVID-19. The assay was immunoSEQ multiplex PCR, and TCRdb's table has in-frame clones only and misses some. The table includes about 240,000 clones, 82% detected once. The specimen sequenced was peripheral blood. This receptor was identified in a woman aged 60 to 75 with active or convalescent COVID-19.

The CDR3 spells CASSGGTSGGATIQYF. CDR3 DNA: TGTGCCAGCAGCGGAGGGACTAGCGGGGGGGCCACTATTCAGTACTTC. The chain has TRBV9 and TRBJ2-4; 16 bases map to TRBD2. Unmatched junction bases numbered 7, after V lost 3 bases and J lost 10 bases. The V gene's germline CDR1 is SGDLS and CDR2 YYNGEE. This CDR3 comprises 16 residues. Variable domain in full (rest from reference TRBV9 and TRBJ2-4): DSGVTQTPKHLITATGQRVTLRCSPRSGDLSVYWYQQSLDQGLQFLIQYYNGEERAKGNILERFSAQQFPDLHSELNLSSLELGDSALYFCASSGGTSGGATIQYFGAGTRLSVL.